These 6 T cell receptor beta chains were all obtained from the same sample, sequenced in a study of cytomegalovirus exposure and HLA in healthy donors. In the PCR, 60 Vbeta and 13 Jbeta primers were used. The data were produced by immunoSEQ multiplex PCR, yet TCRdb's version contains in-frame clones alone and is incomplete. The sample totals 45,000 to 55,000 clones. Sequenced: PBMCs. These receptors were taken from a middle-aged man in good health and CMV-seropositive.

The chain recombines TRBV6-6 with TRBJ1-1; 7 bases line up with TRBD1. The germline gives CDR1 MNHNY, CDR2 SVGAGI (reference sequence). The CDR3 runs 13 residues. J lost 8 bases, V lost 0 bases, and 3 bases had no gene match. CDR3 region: CASSYSRGQEAFF. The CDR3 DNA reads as TGTGCCAGCAGTTACTCCCGGGGACAGGAAGCTTTCTTT.

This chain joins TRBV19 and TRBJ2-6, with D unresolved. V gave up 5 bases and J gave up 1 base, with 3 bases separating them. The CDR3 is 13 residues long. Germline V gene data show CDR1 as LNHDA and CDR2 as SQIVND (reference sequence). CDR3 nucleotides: TGTGCCAGTAGTCAATCTGGGGCCAACGTCCTGACTTTC. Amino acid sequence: CASSQSGANVLTF.

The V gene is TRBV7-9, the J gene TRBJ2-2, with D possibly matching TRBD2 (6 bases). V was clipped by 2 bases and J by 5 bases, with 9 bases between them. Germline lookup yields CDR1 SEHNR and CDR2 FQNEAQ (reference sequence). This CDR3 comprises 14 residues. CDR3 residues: CASSLRGGTGELFF. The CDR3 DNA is TGTGCCAGCAGCTTACGGGGAGGTACCGGGGAGCTGTTTTTT.

CDR3 in DNA: TGTGCCAGCACCGGGACAGGGGGCGCGACCCAGTACTTC. Protein: CASTGTGGATQYF. V gene TRBV2 combines with J gene TRBJ2-5; 12 bases fit TRBD1. With 7 bases clipped from V and 7 bases from J, the junction kept 4 bases outside the gene matches. Per the germline V gene, CDR1 is SNHLY and CDR2 is FYNNEI. The CDR3 is made up of 13 amino acids.

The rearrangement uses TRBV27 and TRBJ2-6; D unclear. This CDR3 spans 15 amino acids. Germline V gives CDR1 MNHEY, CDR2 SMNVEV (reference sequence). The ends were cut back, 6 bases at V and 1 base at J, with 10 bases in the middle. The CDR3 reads CASSGIGSGANVLTF. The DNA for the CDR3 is TGTGCCAGCAGCGGTATTGGTTCTGGGGCCAACGTCCTGACTTTC.

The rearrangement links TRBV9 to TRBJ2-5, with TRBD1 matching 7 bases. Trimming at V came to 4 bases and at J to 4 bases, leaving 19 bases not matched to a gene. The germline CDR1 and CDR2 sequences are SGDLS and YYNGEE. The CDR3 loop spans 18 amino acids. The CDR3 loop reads CASSPSFAPQGVRETQYF. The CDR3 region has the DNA TGTGCCAGCAGCCCTTCCTTTGCACCCCAGGGGGTGCGAGAGACCCAGTACTTC. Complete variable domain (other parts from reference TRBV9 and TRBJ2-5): DSGVTQTPKHLITATGQRVTLRCSPRSGDLSVYWYQQSLDQGLQFLIQYYNGEERAKGNILERFSAQQFPDLHSELNLSSLELGDSALYFCASSPSFAPQGVRETQYFGPGTRLLVL.